What follows are 25 T cell receptor beta chains derived from one specimen sequenced in a study of blood T cells in healthy people across ages. Primed by a sample-barcoded 5' primer and a J-beta primer mix, a second PCR proceeded for roughly 7 to 12 cycles. TCRdb itself ran the 5' RACE reads through MiXCR, one entry per CDR3 protein. The table has 500,000 to 550,000 distinct CDR3 sequences, about 25% seen once. These sequences were also reported in another study, on T cells of mothers and their children.

The sequenced sample consisted of blood. The receptors originated from a boy between 10 and 17 years old in good health.

J is TRBJ2-7 and V is TRBV4-2, with D possibly TRBD2 on 6 matching bases. This CDR3 has 13 amino acids. Germline CDR1 reads LGHNA; CDR2 reads YNFKEQ. Trimming took 2 bases from V and 7 from J, leaving 12 bases between them. In DNA, the CDR3 is TGTGCCAGCAGCCAAATGGGACTGTTTGAGCAGTACTTC. It yields the protein CASSQMGLFEQYF.

The rearrangement joins TRBV5-1 to TRBJ2-7, with 8 bases lining up with TRBD2. J gave up 3 bases and V 3 bases, and 5 bases lay outside the gene matches. Per the germline V gene, CDR1 is SGHRS and CDR2 is YFSETQ. The CDR3 has 14 residues. The CDR3 DNA follows: TGCGCCAGCAGCTCCCCGGGAGGGGGCTACGAGCAGTACTTC. It encodes CASSSPGGGYEQYF. Together with reference TRBV5-1 and TRBJ2-7, the CDR3 gives the full variable domain: KAGVTQTPRYLIKTRGQQVTLSCSPISGHRSVSWYQQTPGQGLQFLFEYFSETQRNKGNFPGRFSGRQFSNSRSEMNVSTLELGDSALYLCASSSPGGGYEQYFGPGTRLTVT.

The rearrangement links TRBV20-1 to TRBJ2-7; no reliable D call. This CDR3 comprises 12 residues. The ends were cut back, 2 bases at V and 9 bases at J, with 14 bases in the middle. Germline V lookup: CDR1 DFQATT, CDR2 SNEGSKA (reference sequence). Here the CDR3 DNA reads TGCAGTGCTAGATGGATGGGTGACGGGCAGTACTTC. Protein product: CSARWMGDGQYF.

This chain links TRBV27 with TRBJ1-2; 10 nucleotides agree with TRBD1. The CDR3 consists of 17 residues. Unmatched junction bases numbered 9, after V lost 1 base and J lost 4 bases. Germline V gene lookup returns CDR1 MNHEY and CDR2 SMNVEV (reference sequence). The CDR3 coding sequence is TGTGCCAGCAGTTTATGTTGCGGGACAGGGGCCCTCTATGGCTACACCTTC. It encodes CASSLCCGTGALYGYTF.

This clonotype was seen more than once but under ten times. The junction differs from germline at one of its ends, possibly a read error. CDR3 sequence reads: CASSEPDRESSPFHF. The CDR3 DNA follows: TGTGCCAGCAGTGAACCCGACAGGGAAAGTTCACCCTTCCACTTT. This chain links TRBV25-1 with TRBJ1-6; 7 bases agree with TRBD1. Germline-derived CDR1 and CDR2 are MGHDK and SYGVNS. This CDR3 has 15 residues.

This clonotype was counted only a few times. The CDR3 region has the DNA TGCAGTGCTAGAGATCAGGGCGGGAAGGTCAATGAGCAGTTCTTC. Residues: CSARDQGGKVNEQFF. The rearrangement links TRBV20-1 to TRBJ2-1, with D perhaps TRBD2 (6 bases). V lost 0 bases and J lost 6, with 15 bases in between. Germline V gene lookup returns CDR1 DFQATT and CDR2 SNEGSKA (reference sequence). The CDR3 consists of 15 residues.

The chain has TRBV18 and TRBJ2-5, with D perhaps TRBD1 (5 bases). The end of the DNA fits TRBJ2-1 better, so the J call may be wrong. Germline values: CDR1 KGHSH, CDR2 LQKENI. This CDR3 has 12 amino acids. The DNA of the CDR3 is TGTGCCAGCTCACCGGAAGGGGTTGAGCAGTTCTTC. This sequence encodes CASSPEGVEQFF.

The chain links TRBV20-1 to TRBJ1-5; TRBD1 aligns across 10 bases. V lost 1 base to trimming and J lost 0 bases; unmatched junction nucleotides: 12. This CDR3 contains 19 residues. CDR1 and CDR2 (germline): DFQATT, SNEGSKA (reference sequence). The CDR3 protein is CSARVPGTGASYSNQPQHF. In nucleotides, the CDR3 is TGCAGTGCTAGAGTCCCCGGGACAGGGGCCTCTTATAGCAATCAGCCCCAGCATTTT.

This clonotype has a handful of counts. This rearrangement joins TRBV7-8 to TRBJ2-7; D remains unclear. Trimming removed 5 bases at V and 3 bases at J, with 14 bases between. CDR3 size: 14 residues. Germline V CDR1 and CDR2: SGHVS, FQNEAQ. The CDR3 DNA follows: TGTGCCAGCAGCACAGCAGTTGGCGGCTACGAGCAGTACTTC. This gives the protein CASSTAVGGYEQYF. The whole variable domain, remainder taken from reference TRBV7-8 and TRBJ2-7, is GAGVSQSPRYKVAKRGQDVALRCDPISGHVSLFWYQQALGQGPEFLTYFQNEAQLDKSGLPSDRFFAERPEGSVSTLKIQRTQQEDSAVYLCASSTAVGGYEQYFGPGTRLTVT.

This clonotype showed up just a few times. The V call is TRBV7-2, the J call TRBJ2-1, with a weak D call TRBD2 (6 bases). Trimming took 2 bases from V and 4 from J, leaving 15 bases between them. The germline V gene has CDR1 SGHTA and CDR2 FQGNSA. The CDR3 has 16 residues. CDR3 DNA: TGTGCCAGCAGCTTATTTAGTGCGGGGACTTACAATGAGCAGTTCTTC. Amino acids: CASSLFSAGTYNEQFF.

This clonotype was counted a few times. The conserved phenylalanine or tryptophan normally closing the CDR3 is absent here, so this likely arose from a read error. The limits of the CDR3 on the DNA are not certain, so only TCRdb's listed CDR3 is given. This rearrangement joins TRBV27 to TRBJ1-2; the table names TRBD1, a call not compared with the DNA. Including both end residues, the CDR3 is 16 amino acids long. CDR1 and CDR2 (germline): MNHEY, SMNVEV (reference sequence). The CDR3 loop is CASSKPQSGDRGTYKL.

The chain uses TRBV4-1 and TRBJ1-5; D is perhaps TRBD1 (6 bases). CDR3 size: 15 residues. Trimming removed 2 bases at V and 7 bases at J, with 15 bases between. Germline V gene lookup returns CDR1 MGHRA and CDR2 YSYEKL. The CDR3 sequence is CASSQNWAGDQPQHF. CDR3 DNA: TGCGCCAGCAGCCAAAATTGGGCAGGGGACCAGCCCCAGCATTTT.

This clonotype was seen more than once but under ten times. V is TRBV28 and J is TRBJ2-5; unclear D gene. The V end was cut by 2 bases, the J end by 5 bases, with 9 bases between. There are 13 residues in the CDR3. Germline assignment: CDR1 MDHEN and CDR2 SYDVKM. The CDR3 here is CASSLESWETQYF. The CDR3 coding sequence is TGTGCCAGCAGTTTAGAGAGTTGGGAGACCCAGTACTTC.

The chain combines TRBV5-4 with TRBJ2-5; TRBD2 matches at 8 bases. TRBJ2-1 matches the DNA end more closely, so the J call is doubtful. This CDR3 has 16 residues. Germline V gives CDR1 SGHNT, CDR2 YYREEE (reference sequence). CDR3: CASSPSVRGAYNEQFF. For the CDR3, the DNA is TGTGCCAGCAGCCCTTCTGTGCGGGGGGCCTACAATGAGCAGTTCTTC.

This clonotype has a count of ten or more. The chain links TRBV5-1 to TRBJ2-5; 8 nucleotides match TRBD2. CDR3 size: 15 residues. Trimming cost V 5 bases and J 3 bases; bases outside gene matches: 9. Germline assignment: CDR1 SGHRS and CDR2 YFSETQ. The CDR3 region is CASSPRTSREETQYF. CDR3 sequence (DNA): TGCGCCAGCAGTCCTAGGACTAGCCGTGAAGAGACCCAGTACTTC.

This clonotype was recorded a few times. The rearrangement uses TRBV27 and TRBJ2-1; possible D gene TRBD2, 5 bases. Looked up from germline, CDR1 is MNHEY and CDR2 is SMNVEV (reference sequence). This CDR3 is 14 amino acids long. V was shortened by 0 bases and J by 6 bases, with 9 bases between the two germline ends. The CDR3 reads CASSLSNLANEQFF. CDR3 DNA sequence: TGTGCCAGCAGTTTATCGAATCTAGCCAATGAGCAGTTCTTC.

The chain has TRBV12-3 or TRBV12-4 and TRBJ2-7, with D tentatively TRBD2 (5 bases). The V end lost 5 bases, the J end lost 3 bases, and 14 bases lay between the germline ends. CDR3 length equals 14 residues. CDR3 loop: CASSPLPGSYEQYF. CDR3 in DNA: TGTGCCAGCAGTCCCCTACCTGGGAGCTACGAGCAGTACTTC.

This chain links TRBV7-9 with TRBJ1-2, with D hard to call. This CDR3 is built from 13 residues. The germline V gene encodes CDR1 SEHNR and CDR2 FQNEAQ (reference sequence). The ends were cut back, 5 bases at V and 2 bases at J, with 9 bases in the middle. This chain's CDR3 is CASSVTENYGYTF. CDR3 DNA: TGTGCCAGCAGCGTAACAGAGAACTATGGCTACACCTTC. Full variable domain (missing parts from reference TRBV7-9 and TRBJ1-2): DTGVSQNPRHKITKRGQNVTFRCDPISEHNRLYWYRQTLGQGPEFLTYFQNEAQLEKSRLLSDRFSAERPKGSFSTLEIQRTEQGDSAMYLCASSVTENYGYTFGSGTRLTVV.

This clonotype was counted only a few times. The chain uses TRBV7-3 and TRBJ1-1; D perhaps matches TRBD1 (5 bases). V was clipped by 5 bases and J by 4 bases, with 14 bases between them. The V gene's germline CDR1 is SGHTA and CDR2 FQGTGA. The CDR3 is 14 residues long. The CDR3 DNA sequence: TGTGCCAGCAGCCCCGTGGGGGGTGGCACTGAAGCTTTCTTT. This gives the protein CASSPVGGGTEAFF.

The J gene is TRBJ2-1, the V gene TRBV11-2, with D possibly matching TRBD2 (6 bases). V lost 7 bases, J lost 4 bases, and 17 bases lay in between. There are 15 residues in the CDR3. Germline values: CDR1 SGHAT, CDR2 FQNNGV. The CDR3 nucleotides are TGTGCCAGCACCGTAAACCGGGACTCTTACAATGAGCAGTTCTTC. Its protein is CASTVNRDSYNEQFF.

This clonotype was seen just once. The chain is built from TRBV28 and TRBJ2-1, with 8 bases lining up with TRBD1. The J call may be wrong; the DNA end is better matched by TRBJ2-7. The CDR3 contains 15 residues. Germline V gene sequence: CDR1 MDHEN, CDR2 SYDVKM. CDR3 in amino acids: CASSLQATGVHEQYF. In nucleotides, the CDR3 is TGTGCCAGCAGTTTACAGGCGACAGGGGTCCACGAGCAGTACTTC.

This sequence joins TRBV3-1 and TRBJ2-3; 8 bases are a match to TRBD1. Germline CDR1 is LGHDT and CDR2 is YNNKEL (reference sequence). The CDR3 length is 16 residues. V was pared by 4 bases and J by 1 base, with 7 bases of the junction left unmatched. This CDR3 is CASSLRQGHRTDTQYF. The CDR3 DNA reads TGTGCCAGCAGCCTTAGACAGGGGCACCGCACAGATACGCAGTATTTT.

This clonotype came up a few times. The chain combines TRBV29-1 with TRBJ2-3; D is tentatively TRBD1 or TRBD2 (5 bases each). Germline CDR1 SQVTM, CDR2 ANQGSEA. The CDR3 is 18 residues long. V lost 1 base and J 0 bases, leaving 20 bases between the germline ends. DNA for the CDR3: TGCAGCGTTGAAGTCGCCCACGGTTGGGGACGAAGCACAGATACGCAGTATTTT. Protein: CSVEVAHGWGRSTDTQYF.

This clonotype has more than one count but fewer than ten. Here the CDR3 reads CASRPGTGGYSTNEKLFF. DNA for the CDR3: TGTGCCAGCAGACCCGGGACAGGGGGCTATTCAACTAATGAAAAACTGTTTTTT. The chain employs TRBV27 and TRBJ1-4; 12 bases line up with TRBD1. Germline V CDR1 and CDR2: MNHEY, SMNVEV (reference sequence). With V trimmed by 6 bases and J by 0 bases, 8 bases remained unmatched. The CDR3 loop spans 18 amino acids. Full variable domain (remainder filled in from reference TRBV27 and TRBJ1-4): EAQVTQNPRYLITVTGKKLTVTCSQNMNHEYMSWYRQDPGLGLRQIYYSMNVEVTDKGDVPEGYKVSRKEKRNFPLILESPSPNQTSLYFCASRPGTGGYSTNEKLFFGSGTQLSVL.

In this sample, this clonotype turned up a few times. The rearrangement uses TRBV20-1 and TRBJ2-1; D remains ambiguous. The better agreement between TRBJ2-5 and the DNA end casts doubt on the J call. CDR1 DFQATT and CDR2 SNEGSKA come from the germline V gene (reference sequence). The CDR3 has 14 residues. The CDR3 loop reads CSARGRHPVETQYF. The CDR3 DNA follows: TGCAGTGCTAGAGGTAGACACCCCGTGGAGACCCAGTACTTC.